The source of this T cell receptor (beta chain) is a study of monozygotic twins with inflammatory bowel disease. The CDR3 runs to 15 residues. TCRdb re-analyzed the 5' RACE reads; it lists each CDR3 protein once, without DNA. The sample table sets out around 450,000 distinct CDR3 sequences. V gene TRBV12-3 or TRBV12-4 combines with J gene TRBJ2-1. The sample comprised blood. The clonotype originates from a human donor with ulcerative colitis or Crohn's disease, or a healthy co-twin of an affected twin (not recorded which). The CDR3 protein is CASSLVTQVNNEQFF.